This T cell receptor (beta chain) is drawn from a study of shared clonotypes between healthy human individuals. The CDR3 length is 12 residues. Germline V CDR1 and CDR2: MNHNY, SVGAGI (reference sequence). V lost 6 bases, J lost 4 bases, and 7 bases lay in between. The repertoire was sequenced with immunoSEQ multiplex PCR; TCRdb's copy has only in-frame clones and lacks some. The top ten clones hold 0.13% of a sample with roughly 2 million clones, roughly 96% of them seen once. The receptor was isolated from a man younger than 30 in good health. The chain links TRBV6-6 to TRBJ1-5; D unclear. Sample: naive CD4+ T cells sorted from blood. Subset in this sample: CD45RA+ positively selected. CDR3 bases: TGTGCCAGCAGGCCTCTAAATCAGCCCCAGCATTTT. It yields the protein CASRPLNQPQHF.